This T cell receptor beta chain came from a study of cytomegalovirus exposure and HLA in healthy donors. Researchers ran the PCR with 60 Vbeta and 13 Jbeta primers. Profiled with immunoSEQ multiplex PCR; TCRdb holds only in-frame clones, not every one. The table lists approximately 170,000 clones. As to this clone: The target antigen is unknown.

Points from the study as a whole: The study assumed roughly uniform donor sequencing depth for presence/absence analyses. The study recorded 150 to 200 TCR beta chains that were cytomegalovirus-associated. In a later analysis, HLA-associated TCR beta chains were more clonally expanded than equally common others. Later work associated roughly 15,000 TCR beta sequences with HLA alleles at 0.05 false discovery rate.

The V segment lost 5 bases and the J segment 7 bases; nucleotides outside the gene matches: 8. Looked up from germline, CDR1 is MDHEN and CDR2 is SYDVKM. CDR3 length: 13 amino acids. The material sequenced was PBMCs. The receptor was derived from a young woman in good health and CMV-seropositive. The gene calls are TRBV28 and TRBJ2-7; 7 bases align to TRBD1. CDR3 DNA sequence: TGTGCCAGCAGTGGAGGAACAGGGGCTGAGCAGTACTTC. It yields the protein CASSGGTGAEQYF.